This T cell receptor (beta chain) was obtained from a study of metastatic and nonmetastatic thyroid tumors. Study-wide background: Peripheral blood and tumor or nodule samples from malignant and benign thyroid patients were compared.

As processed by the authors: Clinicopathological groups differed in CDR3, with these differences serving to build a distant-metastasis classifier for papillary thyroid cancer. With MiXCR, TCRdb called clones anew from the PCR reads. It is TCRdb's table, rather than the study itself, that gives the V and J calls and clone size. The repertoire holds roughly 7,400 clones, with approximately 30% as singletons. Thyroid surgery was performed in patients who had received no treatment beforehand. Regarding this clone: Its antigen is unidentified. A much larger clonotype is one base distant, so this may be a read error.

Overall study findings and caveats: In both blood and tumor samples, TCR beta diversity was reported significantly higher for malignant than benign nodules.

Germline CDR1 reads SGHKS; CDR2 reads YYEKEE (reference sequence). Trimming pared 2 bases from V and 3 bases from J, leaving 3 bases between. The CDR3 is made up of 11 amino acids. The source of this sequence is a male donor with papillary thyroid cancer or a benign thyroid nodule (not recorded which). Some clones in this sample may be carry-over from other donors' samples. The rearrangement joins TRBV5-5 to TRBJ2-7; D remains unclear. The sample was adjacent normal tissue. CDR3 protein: CASSFLYEQYF. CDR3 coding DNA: TGTGCCAGCAGCTTCCTCTACGAGCAGTACTTC.